This TCR beta chain was sequenced for a study of cytomegalovirus exposure and HLA in healthy donors. Study-wide findings and caveats: Among donors in an Asian-associated ancestry cluster, a later analysis reportedly found fewer N-insertions than the roughly 700-donor mean. Most CMV-associated TCR beta chains appeared HLA-restricted in a later analysis.

Remarks on this clone: What it binds is unknown.

The PCR contained 60 Vbeta and 13 Jbeta primers. Only in-frame clones appear in the TCRdb table, and some are missing; sequencing was by immunoSEQ multiplex PCR. The sample has about 94,000 clones, over 65% seen once; the top ten hold 0.7% to 0.85%. Germline V gene lookup returns CDR1 SGHRS and CDR2 YFSETQ. Trimming stripped 3 bases from V and 6 bases from J, with 24 bases between. The CDR3 is 17 amino acids. The chain links TRBV5-1 to TRBJ1-1; no clear D. The clonotype was recovered from a woman aged 60-75 years in good health and CMV-seronegative. The sample comprised PBMCs. CDR3 sequence (DNA): TGCGCCAGCAGCTATGGACCGCCACCAACTCCGAGGGCTGAAGCTTTCTTT. Protein product: CASSYGPPPTPRAEAFF.